These T cell receptor beta chains were read from a single sample in a study of T cells after yellow fever vaccination. TCRdb fed the 5' RACE reads into MiXCR, producing one record per CDR3 protein. The sample includes about 340,000 distinct CDR3 sequences, roughly 8.7% of them seen just once. Source: PBMCs, taken on the day of the first yellow fever vaccination. The receptors here all came from a man aged 18 to 30 who received the YFV17D yellow fever vaccine. Each CDR3 is given without its conserved first and last residue. The order of the fields is D gene, V gene, J gene, CDR3 protein. The D gene is left open where the match is weak.

TRBD2,TRBV9,TRBJ2-3,ASSVETGGYTDTQY
TRBD2,TRBV20-1,TRBJ2-1,SASRGLAANEQF
TRBD2,TRBV4-3,TRBJ2-7,ASSQDDRASGVLGEQY
-,TRBV5-1,TRBJ2-1,ASSLYNEQF
-,TRBV20-1,TRBJ1-4,SAPIPMNEKLF
-,TRBV4-3,TRBJ1-5,ASSQDMGQPQH
-,TRBV20-1,TRBJ2-3,SASATSTDTQY
TRBD1,TRBV20-1,TRBJ2-7,SAYEGGQSYEQY
-,TRBV20-1,TRBJ2-2,SAREGGLTNTGELF
-,TRBV7-9,TRBJ2-1,ASSHGLGGLPNNEQF
-,TRBV20-1,TRBJ1-1,SAPDPRGLGHTEAF
TRBD1,TRBV12-3/TRBV12-4,TRBJ1-5,ASSLGWNRGGNQPQH
-,TRBV6-2/TRBV6-3,TRBJ1-1,ASNHGFREARI
-,TRBV7-9,TRBJ1-4,ASSRTLGKLF
TRBD1,TRBV5-1,TRBJ1-6,ASSLMRQGAYNSPLH
TRBD1,TRBV20-1,TRBJ1-1,SARKGGTGHTEAF
-,TRBV11-2,TRBJ2-3,ASSLEGPQY
TRBD2,TRBV9,TRBJ2-1,ASSARAGGVEQF
-,TRBV20-1,TRBJ2-3,SATTGLRTDTQY
TRBD2,TRBV11-2,TRBJ2-3,ASSPSGLAGGPVGTDTQY
-,TRBV9,TRBJ2-5,ASSVNRGGQETQY
TRBD1,TRBV5-6,TRBJ2-5,ASSSSDREWWTQY
TRBD1,TRBV5-1,TRBJ1-5,ASSLEGQGWQPQH
-,TRBV4-1,TRBJ1-2,ASSQGTSRGNGYT
-,TRBV19,TRBJ1-2,ASKGNGYT
-,TRBV7-9,TRBJ2-2,ASSLIPGSPKTGELF
-,TRBV11-3,TRBJ2-3,ASSFRDGIGTDTQY
-,TRBV10-2,TRBJ1-2,ASRGDSFEPYGYT